This T cell receptor (beta chain) came from a study of blood T cell repertoires in COVID-19. As processed by the authors: By means of reference gene primer amplification, nucleated cell counts were estimated. Sequencing used immunoSEQ multiplex PCR; TCRdb keeps in-frame clones, though not all of them. D and trimming come from the DNA, and the V and J calls and clone size come from that table. The table includes some 170,000 clones, about 78% detected once. The CDR3 runs to 14 residues. Trimming took 5 bases from V and 12 from J; bases not matched to a gene: 10. In germline, CDR1 is SGHTA, CDR2 FQGTGA. Clinical history reported by participants formed the basis on which cohorts were assigned. Recovered Cohort 3 donors showed two negative PCRs, clearance, or symptom resolution.

The gene calls are TRBV7-3 and TRBJ2-1; TRBD2 agrees at 10 bases. This clonotype was obtained from a woman aged 45-65 years who had recovered from COVID-19. Specimen: PBMCs or T cells enriched from blood (not recorded which). The CDR3 loop is CASSLTSGDDGQFF. CDR3 sequence (DNA): TGTGCCAGCAGCCTTACTAGCGGGGACGATGGGCAGTTCTTC.